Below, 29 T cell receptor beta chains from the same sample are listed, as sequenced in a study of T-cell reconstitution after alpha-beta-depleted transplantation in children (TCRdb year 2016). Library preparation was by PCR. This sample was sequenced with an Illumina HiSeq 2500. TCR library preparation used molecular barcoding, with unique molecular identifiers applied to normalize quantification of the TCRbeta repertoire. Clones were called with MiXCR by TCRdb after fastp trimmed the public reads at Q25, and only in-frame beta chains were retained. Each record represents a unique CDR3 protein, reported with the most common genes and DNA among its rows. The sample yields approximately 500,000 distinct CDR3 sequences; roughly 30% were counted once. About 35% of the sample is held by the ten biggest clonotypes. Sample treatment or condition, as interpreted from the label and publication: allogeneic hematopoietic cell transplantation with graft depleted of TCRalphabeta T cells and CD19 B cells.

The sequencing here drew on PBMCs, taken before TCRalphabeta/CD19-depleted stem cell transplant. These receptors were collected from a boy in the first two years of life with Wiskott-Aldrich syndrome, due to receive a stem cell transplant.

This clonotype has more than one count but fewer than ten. The chain's CDR3 is CASSLPAGHNQPQHF. The CDR3, as DNA: TGTGCCAGCAGCTTACCCGCCGGACACAATCAGCCCCAGCATTTT. The chain links TRBV7-2 to TRBJ1-5; D is possibly TRBD1 (5 bases). V shed 2 bases and J shed 3 bases, with 11 bases lying between them. The CDR3 runs to 15 residues. Germline CDR1 is SGHTA and CDR2 is FQGNSA.

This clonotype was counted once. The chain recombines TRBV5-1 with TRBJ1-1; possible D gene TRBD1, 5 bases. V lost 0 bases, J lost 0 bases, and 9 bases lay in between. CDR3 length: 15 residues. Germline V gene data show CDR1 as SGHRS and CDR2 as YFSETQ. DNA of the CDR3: TGCGCCAGCAGCTTGGATGCAGGGATGAACACTGAAGCTTTCTTT. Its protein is CASSLDAGMNTEAFF. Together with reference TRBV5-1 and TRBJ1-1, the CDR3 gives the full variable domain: KAGVTQTPRYLIKTRGQQVTLSCSPISGHRSVSWYQQTPGQGLQFLFEYFSETQRNKGNFPGRFSGRQFSNSRSEMNVSTLELGDSALYLCASSLDAGMNTEAFFGQGTRLTVV.

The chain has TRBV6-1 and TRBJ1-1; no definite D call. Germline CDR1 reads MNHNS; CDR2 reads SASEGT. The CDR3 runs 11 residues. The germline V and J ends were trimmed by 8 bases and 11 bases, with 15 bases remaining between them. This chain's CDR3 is CASDYLIGAFF. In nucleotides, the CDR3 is TGTGCCAGCGATTATTTAATCGGCGCTTTCTTT.

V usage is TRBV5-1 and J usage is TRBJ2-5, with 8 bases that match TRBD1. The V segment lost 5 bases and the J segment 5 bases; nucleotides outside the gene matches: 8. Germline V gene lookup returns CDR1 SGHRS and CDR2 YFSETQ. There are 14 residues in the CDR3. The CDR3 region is CASSPTGVGETQYF. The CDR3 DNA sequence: TGCGCCAGCAGTCCGACAGGGGTCGGGGAGACCCAGTACTTC. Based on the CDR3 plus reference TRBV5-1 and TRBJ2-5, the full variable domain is KAGVTQTPRYLIKTRGQQVTLSCSPISGHRSVSWYQQTPGQGLQFLFEYFSETQRNKGNFPGRFSGRQFSNSRSEMNVSTLELGDSALYLCASSPTGVGETQYFGPGTRLLVL.

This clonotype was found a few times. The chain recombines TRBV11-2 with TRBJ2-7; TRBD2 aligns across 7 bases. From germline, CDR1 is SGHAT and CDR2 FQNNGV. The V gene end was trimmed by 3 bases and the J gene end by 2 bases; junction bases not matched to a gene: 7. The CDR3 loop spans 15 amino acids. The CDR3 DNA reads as TGTGCCAGCAGCTTTGGGAGGGCCAGTACCTACGAGCAGTACTTC. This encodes CASSFGRASTYEQYF.

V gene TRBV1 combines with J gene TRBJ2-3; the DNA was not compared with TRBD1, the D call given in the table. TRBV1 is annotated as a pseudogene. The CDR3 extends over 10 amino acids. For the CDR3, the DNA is TGCACCAGCAGCCAGTACCCGGGACCTTTT. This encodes CTSSQYPGPF.

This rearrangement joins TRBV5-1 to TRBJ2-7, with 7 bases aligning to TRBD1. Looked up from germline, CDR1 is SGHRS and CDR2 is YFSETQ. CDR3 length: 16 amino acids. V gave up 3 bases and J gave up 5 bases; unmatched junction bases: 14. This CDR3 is CASSSMKGQSPDEQYF. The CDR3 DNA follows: TGCGCCAGCAGCTCGATGAAGGGACAGAGCCCGGACGAGCAGTACTTC.

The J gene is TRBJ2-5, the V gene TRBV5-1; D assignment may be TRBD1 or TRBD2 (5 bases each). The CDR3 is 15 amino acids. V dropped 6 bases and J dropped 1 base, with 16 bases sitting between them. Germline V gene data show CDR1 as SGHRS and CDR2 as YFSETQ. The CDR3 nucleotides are TGCGCCAGCACCCTGGGGACGCGTCCCCAAGAGACCCAGTACTTC. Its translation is CASTLGTRPQETQYF.

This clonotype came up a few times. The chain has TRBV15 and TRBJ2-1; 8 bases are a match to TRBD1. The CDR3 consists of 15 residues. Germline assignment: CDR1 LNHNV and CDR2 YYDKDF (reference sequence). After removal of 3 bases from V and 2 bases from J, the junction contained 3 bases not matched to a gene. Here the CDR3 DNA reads TGTGCCACCAGCAGCCGGGACAGGACCTACAATGAGCAGTTCTTC. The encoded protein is CATSSRDRTYNEQFF.

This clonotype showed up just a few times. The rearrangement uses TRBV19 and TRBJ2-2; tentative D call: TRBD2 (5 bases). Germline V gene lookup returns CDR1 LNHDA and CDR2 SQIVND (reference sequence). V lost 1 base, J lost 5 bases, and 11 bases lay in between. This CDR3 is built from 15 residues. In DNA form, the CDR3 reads TGTGCCAGTAGTATAGTTACTAGAGGGACCGGGGAGCTGTTTTTT. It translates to CASSIVTRGTGELFF.

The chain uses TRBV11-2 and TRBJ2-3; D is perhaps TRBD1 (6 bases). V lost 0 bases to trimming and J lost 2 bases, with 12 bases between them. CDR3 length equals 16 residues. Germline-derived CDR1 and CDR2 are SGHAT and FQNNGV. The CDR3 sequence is CASSLDQGSYTDTQYF. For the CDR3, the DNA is TGTGCCAGCAGCTTAGATCAGGGGTCGTACACAGATACGCAGTATTTT.

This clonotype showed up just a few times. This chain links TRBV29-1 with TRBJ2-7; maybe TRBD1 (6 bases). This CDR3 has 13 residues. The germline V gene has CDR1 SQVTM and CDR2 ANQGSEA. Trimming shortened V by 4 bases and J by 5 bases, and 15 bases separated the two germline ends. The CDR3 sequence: CSVASQGKDEQYF. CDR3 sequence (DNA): TGCAGCGTTGCAAGCCAGGGGAAGGACGAGCAGTACTTC.

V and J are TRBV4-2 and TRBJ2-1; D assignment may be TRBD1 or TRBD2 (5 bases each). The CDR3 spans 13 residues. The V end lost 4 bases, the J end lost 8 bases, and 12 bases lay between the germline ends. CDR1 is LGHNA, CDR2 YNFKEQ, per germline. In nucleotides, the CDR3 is TGTGCCAGCAGCCTCTCTAGCAGGGATGAGCAGTTCTTC. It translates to CASSLSSRDEQFF.

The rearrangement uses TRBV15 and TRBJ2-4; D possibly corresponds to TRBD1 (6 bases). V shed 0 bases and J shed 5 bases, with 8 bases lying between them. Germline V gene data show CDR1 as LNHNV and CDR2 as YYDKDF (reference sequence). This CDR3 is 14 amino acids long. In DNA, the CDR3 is TGTGCCACCAGCAGAGATAGGACAGAAAACATTCAGTACTTC. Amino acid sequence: CATSRDRTENIQYF. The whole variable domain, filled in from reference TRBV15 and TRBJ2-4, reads DAMVIQNPRYQVTQFGKPVTLSCSQTLNHNVMYWYQQKSSQAPKLLFHYYDKDFNNEADTPDNFQSRRPNTSFCFLDIRSPGLGDTAMYLCATSRDRTENIQYFGAGTRLSVL.

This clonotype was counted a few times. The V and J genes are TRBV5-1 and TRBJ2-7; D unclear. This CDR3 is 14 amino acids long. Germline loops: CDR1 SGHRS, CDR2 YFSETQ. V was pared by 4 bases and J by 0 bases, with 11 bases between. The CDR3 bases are TGCGCCAGCAGCGCCGACTTCCTCTCCTACGAGCAGTACTTC. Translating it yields CASSADFLSYEQYF.

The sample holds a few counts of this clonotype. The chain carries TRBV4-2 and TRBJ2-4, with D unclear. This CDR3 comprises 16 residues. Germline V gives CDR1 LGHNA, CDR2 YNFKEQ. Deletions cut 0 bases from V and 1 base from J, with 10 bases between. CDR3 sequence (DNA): TGTGCCAGCAGCCAAGATAGGTCCTCGGCCAAAAACATTCAGTACTTC. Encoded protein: CASSQDRSSAKNIQYF.

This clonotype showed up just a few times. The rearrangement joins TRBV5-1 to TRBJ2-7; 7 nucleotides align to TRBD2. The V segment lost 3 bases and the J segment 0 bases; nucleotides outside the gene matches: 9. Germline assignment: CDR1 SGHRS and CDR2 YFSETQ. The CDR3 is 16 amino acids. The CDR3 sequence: CASSWWSGTDSYEQYF. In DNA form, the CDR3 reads TGCGCCAGCAGCTGGTGGAGCGGGACGGACTCCTACGAGCAGTACTTC. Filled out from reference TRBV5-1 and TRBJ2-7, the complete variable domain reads KAGVTQTPRYLIKTRGQQVTLSCSPISGHRSVSWYQQTPGQGLQFLFEYFSETQRNKGNFPGRFSGRQFSNSRSEMNVSTLELGDSALYLCASSWWSGTDSYEQYFGPGTRLTVT.

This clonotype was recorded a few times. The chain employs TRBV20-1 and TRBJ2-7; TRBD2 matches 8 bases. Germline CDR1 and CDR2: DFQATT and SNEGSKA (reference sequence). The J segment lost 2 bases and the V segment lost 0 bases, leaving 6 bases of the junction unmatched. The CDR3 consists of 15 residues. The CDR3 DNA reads TGCAGTGCTAGAGATATGGTAGCGGGAACCTACGAGCAGTACTTC. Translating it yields CSARDMVAGTYEQYF.

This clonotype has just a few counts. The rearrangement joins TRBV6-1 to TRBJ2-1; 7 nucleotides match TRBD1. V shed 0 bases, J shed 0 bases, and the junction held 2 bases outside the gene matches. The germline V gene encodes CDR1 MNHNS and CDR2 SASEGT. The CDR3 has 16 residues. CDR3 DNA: TGTGCCAGCAGTGAAGCCCCAGGGGGCTCCTACAATGAGCAGTTCTTC. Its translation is CASSEAPGGSYNEQFF.

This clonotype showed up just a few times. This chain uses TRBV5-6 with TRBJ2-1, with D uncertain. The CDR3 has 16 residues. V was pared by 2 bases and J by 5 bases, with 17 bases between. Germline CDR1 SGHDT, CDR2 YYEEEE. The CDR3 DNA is TGTGCCAGCAGCTTCCGACCACAAGGTCGGGACAATGAGCAGTTCTTC. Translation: CASSFRPQGRDNEQFF.

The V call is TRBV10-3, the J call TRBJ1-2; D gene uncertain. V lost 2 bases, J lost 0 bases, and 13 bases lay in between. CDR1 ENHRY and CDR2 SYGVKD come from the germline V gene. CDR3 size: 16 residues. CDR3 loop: CAISERGDLPNYGYTF. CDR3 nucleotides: TGTGCCATCAGTGAGCGGGGAGACCTCCCTAACTATGGCTACACCTTC.

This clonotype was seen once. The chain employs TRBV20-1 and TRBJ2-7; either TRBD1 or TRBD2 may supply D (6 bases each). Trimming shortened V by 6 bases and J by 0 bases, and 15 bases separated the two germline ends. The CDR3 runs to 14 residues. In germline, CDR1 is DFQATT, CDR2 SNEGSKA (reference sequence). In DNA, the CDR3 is TGCAGTGCCCGTCCTGGGGGGCTCTCCTACGAGCAGTACTTC. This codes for CSARPGGLSYEQYF.

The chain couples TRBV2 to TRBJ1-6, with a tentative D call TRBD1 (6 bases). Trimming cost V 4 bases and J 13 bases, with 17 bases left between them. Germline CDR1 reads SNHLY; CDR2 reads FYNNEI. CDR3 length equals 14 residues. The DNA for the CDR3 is TGTGCCAGCAGTGTAAAGGGGGATAATCCGCCCCTCCACTTT. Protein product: CASSVKGDNPPLHF.

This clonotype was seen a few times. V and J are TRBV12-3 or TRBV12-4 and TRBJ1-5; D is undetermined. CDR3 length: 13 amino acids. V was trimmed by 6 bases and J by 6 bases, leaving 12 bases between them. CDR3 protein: CASSLWGGQPQHF. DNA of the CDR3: TGTGCCAGCAGCTTATGGGGAGGTCAGCCCCAGCATTTT.

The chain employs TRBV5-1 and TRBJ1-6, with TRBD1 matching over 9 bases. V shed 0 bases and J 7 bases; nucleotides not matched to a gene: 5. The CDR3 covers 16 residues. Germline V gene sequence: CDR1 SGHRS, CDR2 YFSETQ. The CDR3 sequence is CASSLDGQGTNSPLHF. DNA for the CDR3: TGCGCCAGCAGCTTGGACGGACAGGGGACAAATTCACCCCTCCACTTT. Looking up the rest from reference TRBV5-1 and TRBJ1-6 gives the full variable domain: KAGVTQTPRYLIKTRGQQVTLSCSPISGHRSVSWYQQTPGQGLQFLFEYFSETQRNKGNFPGRFSGRQFSNSRSEMNVSTLELGDSALYLCASSLDGQGTNSPLHFGNGTRLTVT.

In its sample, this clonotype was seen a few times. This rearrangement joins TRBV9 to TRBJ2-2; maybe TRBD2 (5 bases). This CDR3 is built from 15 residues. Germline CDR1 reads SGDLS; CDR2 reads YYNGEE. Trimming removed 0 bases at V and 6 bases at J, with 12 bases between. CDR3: CASSVVASTAGELFF. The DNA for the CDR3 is TGTGCCAGCAGCGTAGTGGCTAGCACCGCCGGGGAGCTGTTTTTT.

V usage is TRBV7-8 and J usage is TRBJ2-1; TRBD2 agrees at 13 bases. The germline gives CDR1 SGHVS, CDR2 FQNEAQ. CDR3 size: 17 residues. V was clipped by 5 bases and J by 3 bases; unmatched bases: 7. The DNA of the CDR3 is TGTGCCAGCAGCCGGACTAGCGGGAGAACGCACTACAATGAGCAGTTCTTC. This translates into CASSRTSGRTHYNEQFF.

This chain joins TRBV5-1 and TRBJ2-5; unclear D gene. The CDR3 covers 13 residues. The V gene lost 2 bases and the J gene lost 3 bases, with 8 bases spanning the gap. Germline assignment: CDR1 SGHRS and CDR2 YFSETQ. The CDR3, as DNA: TGCGCCAGCAGCTTCGACTCAAAAGAGACCCAGTACTTC. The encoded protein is CASSFDSKETQYF. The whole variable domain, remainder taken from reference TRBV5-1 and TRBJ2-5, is KAGVTQTPRYLIKTRGQQVTLSCSPISGHRSVSWYQQTPGQGLQFLFEYFSETQRNKGNFPGRFSGRQFSNSRSEMNVSTLELGDSALYLCASSFDSKETQYFGPGTRLLVL.

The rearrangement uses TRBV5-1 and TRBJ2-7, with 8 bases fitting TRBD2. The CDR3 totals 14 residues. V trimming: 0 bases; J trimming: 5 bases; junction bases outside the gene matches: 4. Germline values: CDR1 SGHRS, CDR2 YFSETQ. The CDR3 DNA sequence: TGCGCCAGCAGCTTGGTGAAGCGGGAGAACGAGCAGTACTTC. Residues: CASSLVKRENEQYF.